The T cell receptor (beta chain) described here comes from a study of cytomegalovirus exposure and HLA in healthy donors. This clone has more than one count but fewer than ten. Primers for the PCR totalled 60 Vbeta and 13 Jbeta. The authors' processing: Later, tens of millions of unique TCR beta chains were counted in an analysis, and about 10 million of them were shared. Clones were read by immunoSEQ multiplex PCR, and TCRdb kept only the in-frame ones, dropping some. That table gives V, J and clone size, and the DNA gave D and trimming. Of about 120,000 clones in the sample, around 76% are singletons; the top ten hold around 30%. The CDR3 sequence is 16 residues long. Germline V lookup: CDR1 SQVTM, CDR2 ANQGSEA. The germline V and J ends were trimmed by 2 bases and 1 base, with 14 bases remaining between them.

The V gene is TRBV29-1, the J gene TRBJ2-2; maybe TRBD2 (5 bases). This clonotype was sampled from a man aged 55 to 70 in good health and CMV-seropositive. Source material: PBMCs. CDR3 sequence: CSVENEGRQNTGELFF. Here the CDR3 DNA reads TGCAGCGTTGAAAACGAGGGCAGGCAGAACACCGGGGAGCTGTTTTTT.